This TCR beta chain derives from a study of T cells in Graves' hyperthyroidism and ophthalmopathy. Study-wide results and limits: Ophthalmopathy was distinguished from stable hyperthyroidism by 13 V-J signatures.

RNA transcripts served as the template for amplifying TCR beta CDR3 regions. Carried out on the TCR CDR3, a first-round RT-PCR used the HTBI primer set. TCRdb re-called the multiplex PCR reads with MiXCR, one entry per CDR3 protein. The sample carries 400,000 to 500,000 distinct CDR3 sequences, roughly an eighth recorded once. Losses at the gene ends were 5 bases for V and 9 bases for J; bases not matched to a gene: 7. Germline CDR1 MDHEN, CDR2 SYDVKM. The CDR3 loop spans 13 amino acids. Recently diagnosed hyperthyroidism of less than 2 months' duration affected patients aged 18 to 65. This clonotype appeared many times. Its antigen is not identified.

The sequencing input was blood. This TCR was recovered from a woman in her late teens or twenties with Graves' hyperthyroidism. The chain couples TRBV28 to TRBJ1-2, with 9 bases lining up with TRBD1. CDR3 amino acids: CASSLGQGRSYTF. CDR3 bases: TGTGCCAGCAGTCTGGGACAGGGAAGGAGCTACACCTTC.